The sequence of this TCR beta chain was determined in a study of cytomegalovirus exposure and HLA in healthy donors. Overall study findings and caveats: After further analysis at a later stage, roughly 16,000 TCR beta sequences were associated with HLA alleles at 0.05 false discovery rate.

PCR used 60 Vbeta primers and 13 Jbeta primers. Using immunoSEQ multiplex PCR, the repertoire was profiled, and TCRdb retains in-frame clones only, with some absent. This sample carries 75,000 to 95,000 clones, approximately 68% of them seen once, and the ten largest clones take around a fifth. A word on this clone: What it binds is unknown.

Germline loops: CDR1 MDHEN, CDR2 SYDVKM. Germline trimming cut 2 bases from V and 6 bases from J; bases unmatched to any gene: 6. The CDR3 spans 15 residues. J is TRBJ1-2 and V is TRBV28; 10 nucleotides match TRBD1. The sample was PBMCs. The sequence derives from a woman aged 45 to 65 in good health and CMV-seropositive. Here the CDR3 reads CASSLLGQGVDGYTF. The CDR3 bases are TGTGCCAGCAGTTTACTCGGACAGGGGGTCGATGGCTACACCTTC.